The 27 T cell receptor beta chains in this list originate from one sample, sequenced in a study of cytomegalovirus exposure and HLA in healthy donors. Amplification used 60 Vbeta primers and 13 Jbeta primers. Libraries were prepared by immunoSEQ multiplex PCR; TCRdb keeps only in-frame clonotypes and omits some of them. The sample carries 110,000 or so clones, approximately 73% recorded once. The sample consisted of PBMCs. These receptors were taken from a man aged 35 to 55 in good health and CMV-seronegative.

The chain is built from TRBV7-9 and TRBJ1-2; TRBD1 is a possible D gene (5 bases). Trimming stripped 3 bases from V and 4 bases from J, with 15 bases between. Germline values: CDR1 SEHNR, CDR2 FQNEAQ (reference sequence). The CDR3 consists of 15 residues. The CDR3 sequence is CASSLGVQGGYGYTF. DNA for the CDR3: TGTGCCAGCAGCTTGGGTGTCCAGGGTGGCTATGGCTACACCTTC.

The genes are TRBV19 and TRBJ1-6; no clear D gene. V gave up 3 bases and J gave up 7 bases, with 13 bases separating them. The germline V gene has CDR1 LNHDA and CDR2 SQIVND (reference sequence). This CDR3 comprises 15 residues. The CDR3 DNA sequence: TGTGCCAGTAGTATTCGGGGTAACGAGAATTCACCCCTCCACTTT. Translated, it gives CASSIRGNENSPLHF.

V and J are TRBV9 and TRBJ1-2; 7 nucleotides line up with TRBD1. Germline CDR1 reads SGDLS; CDR2 reads YYNGEE. This CDR3 is 14 amino acids long. The V segment lost 3 bases and the J segment 6 bases; nucleotides outside the gene matches: 8. CDR3: CASSEGQPGNGYTF. CDR3 DNA sequence: TGTGCCAGCAGCGAGGGACAGCCGGGGAATGGCTACACCTTC.

The gene calls are TRBV18 and TRBJ2-7, with D tentatively TRBD1 (5 bases). Germline CDR1 is KGHSH and CDR2 is LQKENI. The CDR3 spans 15 residues. V gave up 1 base and J gave up 6 bases, with 16 bases separating them. The CDR3 sequence is CASSPRGQGEGEQYF. CDR3 bases: TGTGCCAGCTCACCACGGGGCCAGGGCGAAGGCGAGCAGTACTTC.

Notes on this clone: The junction does not match germline at one end; this may be a read error. The CDR3 here is CASGFPTDHSGNTIYF. CDR3 nucleotide sequence: TGCGCCAGCGGCTTTCCGACAGATCACTCTGGAAACACCATATATTTT. V usage is TRBV5-1 and J usage is TRBJ1-3; possible D gene TRBD1, 5 bases. The CDR3 extends over 16 amino acids. Per germline, CDR1 SGHRS and CDR2 YFSETQ. The entire variable domain, with the rest obtained from reference TRBV5-1 and TRBJ1-3, is as follows: KAGVTQTPRYLIKTRGQQVTLSCSPISGHRSVSWYQQTPGQGLQFLFEYFSETQRNKGNFPGRFSGRQFSNSRSEMNVSTLELGDSALYLCASGFPTDHSGNTIYFGEGSWLTVV.

CDR3 coding DNA: TGCGCCAGCAGCCAAGAGGGGGGCGGGGGGGCCGATATAAACACCGGGGAGCTGTTTTTT. Encoded protein: CASSQEGGGGADINTGELFF. This rearrangement joins TRBV4-1 to TRBJ2-2; 9 nucleotides agree with TRBD2. V dropped 0 bases and J dropped 2; count of bases not matched to a gene: 13. The germline V gene has CDR1 MGHRA and CDR2 YSYEKL. This CDR3 has 20 residues.

The V call is TRBV6-1, the J call TRBJ1-2, with D unresolved. From germline, CDR1 is MNHNS and CDR2 SASEGT. The CDR3 spans 13 residues. The ends were cut back, 6 bases at V and 4 bases at J, with 12 bases in the middle. CDR3 sequence (DNA): TGTGCCAGCAGGCCGGAGGGATTCTATGGCTACACCTTC. Its protein is CASRPEGFYGYTF.

In this sample, this clone turned up once. CDR3 amino acids: CASSFSGGSEQYF. The CDR3 DNA sequence: TGTGCCAGCAGCTTTTCAGGGGGAAGCGAGCAGTACTTC. The chain combines TRBV5-8 with TRBJ2-7, with 7 bases lining up with TRBD1. J lost 6 bases, V lost 2 bases, and 5 bases had no gene match. CDR3 length equals 13 residues. The germline CDR1 and CDR2 sequences are SGHTS and YDEGEE. The full variable domain, its missing parts supplied by reference TRBV5-8 and TRBJ2-7, is EAGVTQSPTHLIKTRGQQATLRCSPISGHTSVYWYQQALGLGLQFLLWYDEGEERNRGNFPPRFSGRQFPNYSSELNVNALELEDSALYLCASSFSGGSEQYFGPGTRLTVT.

The V call is TRBV7-2, the J call TRBJ1-1; perhaps TRBD1 as D (6 bases). Germline loops: CDR1 SGHTA, CDR2 FQGNSA. This CDR3 region has 13 residues. V shed 5 bases and J shed 5 bases, with 12 bases lying between them. The CDR3 DNA follows: TGTGCCAGCAGCCTACACAGGGATACTGAAGCTTTCTTT. Its translation: CASSLHRDTEAFF.

J is TRBJ2-7 and V is TRBV12-5, with TRBD2 matching 8 bases. Looked up from germline, CDR1 is LGHNT and CDR2 is FRNRAP. V lost 0 bases to trimming and J lost 4 bases; unmatched junction nucleotides: 8. The CDR3 runs 16 residues. Here the CDR3 reads CASGLVAGTSIYEQYF. The CDR3 coding sequence is TGTGCTAGTGGTTTGGTCGCTGGGACTAGTATTTACGAGCAGTACTTC. The variable domain in full, completed from reference TRBV12-5 and TRBJ2-7, reads DARVTQTPRHKVTEMGQEVTMRCQPILGHNTVFWYRQTMMQGLELLAYFRNRAPLDDSGMPKDRFSAEMPDATLATLKIQPSEPRDSAVYFCASGLVAGTSIYEQYFGPGTRLTVT.

The rearrangement uses TRBV19 and TRBJ1-3; tentatively, D is TRBD1 (6 bases). CDR3 length equals 13 residues. V gave up 9 bases and J gave up 3 bases, with 12 bases separating them. Germline V gives CDR1 LNHDA, CDR2 SQIVND (reference sequence). As DNA, the CDR3 is TGTGCCAGGCAGACAGGTTATGGAAACACCATATATTTT. Protein: CARQTGYGNTIYF.

The chain has TRBV4-1 and TRBJ2-5; tentative D call: TRBD1 (6 bases). With the DNA end fitting TRBJ2-7 better, the J assignment may be wrong. The V gene's germline CDR1 is MGHRA and CDR2 YSYEKL. The CDR3 has 15 residues. CDR3 nucleotides: TGCGCCAGCAGTCTGTTAACCAGGGGTAGCTACGAGCAGTACTTC. As protein: CASSLLTRGSYEQYF.

This clone is a singleton in its sample. The chain joins TRBV7-9 to TRBJ2-2; weak D call: TRBD1 (5 bases). The CDR3 contains 16 residues. The germline V and J ends were trimmed by 5 bases and 1 base, with 14 bases remaining between them. The germline CDR1 and CDR2 sequences are SEHNR and FQNEAQ (reference sequence). CDR3 amino acids: CASSATVTENTGELFF. In DNA form, the CDR3 reads TGTGCCAGCAGCGCGACAGTCACAGAGAACACCGGGGAGCTGTTTTTT.

The V and J genes are TRBV7-9 and TRBJ1-5, with D unclear. Germline CDR1 and CDR2: SEHNR and FQNEAQ (reference sequence). This CDR3 is built from 14 residues. V lost 5 bases to trimming and J lost 0 bases, with 8 bases between them. The CDR3 region has the DNA TGTGCCAGCAGCCGTCTCCCTAGCAATCAGCCCCAGCATTTT. Protein sequence: CASSRLPSNQPQHF.

The V call is TRBV18, the J call TRBJ1-2; 7 bases align to TRBD1. CDR1 is KGHSH, CDR2 LQKENI, per germline. V lost 3 bases, J lost 2 bases, and 21 bases stayed unmatched. This CDR3 region has 20 residues. The CDR3 sequence is CASSPRTLPPADRTNYGYTF. CDR3 in DNA: TGTGCCAGCTCACCTCGGACGTTACCCCCGGCGGACAGGACAAACTATGGCTACACCTTC.

This chain joins TRBV6-5 and TRBJ2-3; TRBD1 matches 7 bases. Unmatched junction bases numbered 6, after V lost 2 bases and J lost 1 base. The CDR3 loop spans 16 amino acids. Germline CDR1 MNHEY, CDR2 SVGAGI. CDR3 DNA sequence: TGTGCCAGCAGTTACGGACAGGCGTTTGGCACAGATACGCAGTATTTT. This encodes CASSYGQAFGTDTQYF.

The J gene is TRBJ2-3, the V gene TRBV5-4; 10 bases fit TRBD2. Germline V gene sequence: CDR1 SGHNT, CDR2 YYREEE (reference sequence). With V trimmed by 4 bases and J by 6 bases, 8 bases remained unmatched. The CDR3 totals 15 residues. The DNA for the CDR3 is TGTGCCAGCAGCCCATTCCTAGCGGGGGCGGATACGCAGTATTTT. This sequence encodes CASSPFLAGADTQYF.

The chain recombines TRBV5-6 with TRBJ1-2, with D perhaps matching TRBD1 (5 bases). V lost 1 base, J lost 8 bases, and 6 bases lay in between. Germline CDR1 SGHDT, CDR2 YYEEEE. This CDR3 region has 11 residues. The CDR3 DNA follows: TGTGCCAGCAGCTTGCGGGGGGGCTACACCTTC. Translation gives CASSLRGGYTF.

A single count supports this clone. CDR3 residues: CASSLYATDTSYTF. For the CDR3, the DNA is TGTGCCAGCAGCTTATATGCGACCGACACTTCCTACACCTTC. J is TRBJ1-2 and V is TRBV7-9, with unresolved D. The CDR3 spans 14 residues. From germline, CDR1 is SEHNR and CDR2 FQNEAQ (reference sequence). Trimming removed 2 bases at V and 10 bases at J, with 17 bases between.

Written as DNA, the CDR3 is TGTGCCAGCAGCCCCCGGAGTAGCTTTTACAATGAGCAGTTCTTC. Protein sequence: CASSPRSSFYNEQFF. The V call is TRBV6-5, the J call TRBJ2-1; D unclear. The germline V and J ends were trimmed by 6 bases and 4 bases, with 16 bases remaining between them. Per germline, CDR1 MNHEY and CDR2 SVGAGI. The CDR3 covers 15 residues.

In this sample, this clone turned up a few times. The genes are TRBV30 and TRBJ2-7; weak D call: TRBD1 (6 bases). CDR3 length: 14 amino acids. Germline V gene lookup returns CDR1 GTSNPN and CDR2 SVGIG (reference sequence). V lost 3 bases to trimming and J lost 2 bases, with 14 bases between them. CDR3 nucleotide sequence: TGTGCCTGGAGGTTACCGACAGGAACCTACGAGCAGTACTTC. Protein: CAWRLPTGTYEQYF.

The V call is TRBV11-2, the J call TRBJ1-4, with 9 bases aligning to TRBD1. Losses at the gene ends were 2 bases for V and 7 bases for J; bases not matched to a gene: 5. Germline V lookup: CDR1 SGHAT, CDR2 FQNNGV. The CDR3 runs 15 residues. CDR3 DNA: TGTGCCAGCAGCTTAAGTACAGGGGGCGGTGAAAAACTGTTTTTT. Translating it yields CASSLSTGGGEKLFF. Full variable domain (missing parts from reference TRBV11-2 and TRBJ1-4): EAGVAQSPRYKIIEKRQSVAFWCNPISGHATLYWYQQILGQGPKLLIQFQNNGVVDDSQLPKDRFSAERLKGVDSTLKIQPAKLEDSAVYLCASSLSTGGGEKLFFGSGTQLSVL.

CDR3 nucleotide sequence: TGTGCCAGCAGCCGGGCGGGGGCTGGTAATTCACCCCTCCACTTT. It codes for CASSRAGAGNSPLHF. The V call is TRBV5-6, the J call TRBJ1-6; D perhaps matches TRBD1 (6 bases). This CDR3 is built from 15 residues. Between the trimmed V and J ends, which lost 4 bases and 6 bases, there was a span of 14 bases. Germline-derived CDR1 and CDR2 are SGHDT and YYEEEE.

This clone was seen only a few times. This chain uses TRBV4-1 with TRBJ2-1; 7 bases map to TRBD1. CDR1 is MGHRA, CDR2 YSYEKL, per germline. The CDR3 has 16 residues. V shed 0 bases, J shed 5 bases, and the junction held 7 bases outside the gene matches. Here the CDR3 reads CASSQDRGGSNNEQFF. The CDR3 DNA reads as TGCGCCAGCAGCCAAGATAGAGGGGGCTCTAACAATGAGCAGTTCTTC.

This rearrangement joins TRBV2 to TRBJ2-3, with D possibly matching TRBD1 (7 bases). This CDR3 spans 14 amino acids. Germline V CDR1 and CDR2: SNHLY, FYNNEI. The V and J ends lost 7 bases and 7 bases respectively, with 18 bases between them. The CDR3, as DNA: TGTGCCAGCAACCCCCAGGGGGGTACAAATACGCAGTATTTT. Protein: CASNPQGGTNTQYF.

The table lists this clone with a few counts. The V call is TRBV7-9, the J call TRBJ2-1; 9 bases line up with TRBD2. Germline CDR1 and CDR2: SEHNR and FQNEAQ (reference sequence). Trimming took 3 bases from V and 9 from J; bases not matched to a gene: 6. The CDR3 extends over 14 amino acids. For the CDR3, the DNA is TGTGCCAGCAGCTTTATGCGGGGGGGCGGTGAGCAGTTCTTC. As protein: CASSFMRGGGEQFF.

The rearrangement uses TRBV28 and TRBJ1-1, with TRBD1 matching over 8 bases. CDR3 length: 13 amino acids. V was pared by 3 bases and J by 8 bases, with 5 bases of the junction left unmatched. Germline lookup yields CDR1 MDHEN and CDR2 SYDVKM. In DNA, the CDR3 is TGTGCCAGCAGTTTCAGGGGGCAAGACGAAGCTTTCTTT. Translated: CASSFRGQDEAFF.